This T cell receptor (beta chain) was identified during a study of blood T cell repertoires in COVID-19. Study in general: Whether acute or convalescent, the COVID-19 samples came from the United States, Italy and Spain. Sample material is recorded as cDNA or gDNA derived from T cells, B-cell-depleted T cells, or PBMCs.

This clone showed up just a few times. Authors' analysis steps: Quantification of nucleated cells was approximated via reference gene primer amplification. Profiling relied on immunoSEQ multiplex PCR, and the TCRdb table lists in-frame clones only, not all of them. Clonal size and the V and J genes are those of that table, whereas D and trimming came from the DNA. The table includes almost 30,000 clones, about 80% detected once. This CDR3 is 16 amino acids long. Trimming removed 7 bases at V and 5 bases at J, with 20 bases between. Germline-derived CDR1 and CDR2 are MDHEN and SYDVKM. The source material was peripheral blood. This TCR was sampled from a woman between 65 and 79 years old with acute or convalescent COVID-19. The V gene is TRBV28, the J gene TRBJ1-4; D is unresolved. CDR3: CASTSPVGGLNEKLFF. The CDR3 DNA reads TGTGCCAGCACTTCCCCGGTTGGAGGACTCAATGAAAAACTGTTTTTT.